This TCR beta chain came from a study of T-cell memory formation after mild COVID-19 (dated by TCRdb to the early 2020s). At the level of the whole study: Most TCR sequence clusters were specific to one of the two donors. Longitudinal TCRalpha and TCRbeta repertoire sequencing tracked T-cell clones expanding and contracting after mild COVID-19 in a couple of donors. The cohort was made up of two young adult volunteers, one female and one male, who were previously healthy.

This sample was sequenced with an Illumina NovaSeq 6000. TCRalpha and TCRbeta cDNA libraries were built by 5'RACE with constant-segment primers, adding sample barcodes and unique molecular identifiers. Trizol reagent was used to extract RNA from every sample. The libraries were amplified in two PCR steps, and the second step added a second sample barcode and Illumina TruSeq adapters. Sequencing of the libraries was done on an Illumina NovaSeq, producing 2 x 150 bp paired-end reads. Processing in the source paper ran as follows. Demultiplexing of reads and collapsing into UMI-guided consensus sequences were performed with migec v1.2.7. Using mixcr v2.1.11, UMI consensuses were aligned to TRA and TRB V and J templates and then assembled into clonotypes. A clonotype was counted as expanded or contracted only when both edgeR and NoisET called the clonotype significant, with the noise models trained on biological replicates. edgeR calls used a false discovery rate-adjusted p below 0.01 and a log2 fold-change threshold of 1. As an exploratory analysis of dynamics, max-normalized trajectories of the 1000 most abundant clonotypes were examined with PCA combined with hierarchical clustering. Each responding clone was given a CD4 or CD8 phenotype based on the CD4+ and CD8+ repertoires, which had been sequenced separately. TCRdb trimmed public reads at Q25 via fastp, called clones via MiXCR and kept in-frame beta chains. Entries that share a CDR3 protein sequence are merged under the most common genes and DNA. What appears here as the V and J calls and clone size reflects TCRdb's work, not the paper's. The sample table contains fewer than 90,000 distinct CDR3 sequences; only one count was recorded for 14% of them. The ten largest clonotypes hold about a third of the sample.

PBMCs were isolated by Ficoll-Paque density gradient centrifugation. Overall results and qualifications from the work: From day 15 to 85, contracting clones showed balanced CD4/CD8 phenotypes, whereas a second wave of clones that expanded from day 15 to 37 leaned towards CD4+. The study covered only a couple of mild cases, and larger cohorts including severe cases with pre-infection samples were considered necessary. Contracting CD4+ clones turned up mainly in the CM and EM memory subsets, whereas EMRA was where CD8+ clones were enriched. The second-wave clones that peaked on day 37 were not confirmed to be SARS-CoV-2 specific. The detection of some responding clones in pre-infection memory suggests that pre-existing cross-reactive memory T cells joined the SARS-CoV-2 response.

A remark on this clonotype: No antigen is known for it. No much larger clone is present one base from it, and per-base qualities are unavailable.

The CDR3 numbers 17 residues from cysteine through phenylalanine. The only DNA kept is the CDR3, 51 bases in frame from the first base. V is reduced by 0 bases and J by 4 bases, leaving a spacing of 18 bases between them. CDR1 and CDR2 are read off the germline V gene (reference sequence) as SEHNR and FQNEAQ. Sequenced input: PBMCs or a T cell subset sorted from them (not recorded which). This sequence uses TRBV7-9 and TRBJ1-1, with the D gene call left open. This sequence was found in an adult woman who had mild COVID-19 (a few samples of this study predate the infection). The sample titles of this study are shuffled in the database, so cell type and time point are left out; the donor was told from shared clones. The DNA is TGTGCCAGCAGCTTAGCAGAGATTCAGGTTAGAGGCACTGAAGCTTTCTTT. This sequence encodes CASSLAEIQVRGTEAFF.